Here is one T cell receptor (beta chain) with its context. The data were obtained in a study of T cell changes during pregnancy in multiple sclerosis. Measured with immunoSEQ multiplex PCR; TCRdb has only the in-frame clones, and not every one. Counted here are roughly 48,000 clones, 88% occurring once; the ten biggest clones make up over 0.95%. Trimming removed 4 bases from V and 3 bases from J; junction bases left unmatched: 9. Germline assignment: CDR1 MDHEN and CDR2 SYDVKM. The CDR3 consists of 16 residues. This receptor was identified in a female donor with multiple sclerosis, enrolled in a pregnancy study. The chain uses TRBV28 and TRBJ2-1; 7 bases map to TRBD2. Source: CD4+ T cells from peripheral blood mononuclear cells, taken in the second trimester of pregnancy. The CDR3 bases are TGTGCCAGCAGTTCAGCGCGGGAGCTTCACTACAATGAGCAGTTCTTC. Protein product: CASSSARELHYNEQFF. The full variable domain, its missing parts supplied by reference TRBV28 and TRBJ2-1, is DVKVTQSSRYLVKRTGEKVFLECVQDMDHENMFWYRQDPGLGLRLIYFSYDVKMKEKGDIPEGYSVSREKKERFSLILESASTNQTSMYLCASSSARELHYNEQFFGPGTRLTVL.